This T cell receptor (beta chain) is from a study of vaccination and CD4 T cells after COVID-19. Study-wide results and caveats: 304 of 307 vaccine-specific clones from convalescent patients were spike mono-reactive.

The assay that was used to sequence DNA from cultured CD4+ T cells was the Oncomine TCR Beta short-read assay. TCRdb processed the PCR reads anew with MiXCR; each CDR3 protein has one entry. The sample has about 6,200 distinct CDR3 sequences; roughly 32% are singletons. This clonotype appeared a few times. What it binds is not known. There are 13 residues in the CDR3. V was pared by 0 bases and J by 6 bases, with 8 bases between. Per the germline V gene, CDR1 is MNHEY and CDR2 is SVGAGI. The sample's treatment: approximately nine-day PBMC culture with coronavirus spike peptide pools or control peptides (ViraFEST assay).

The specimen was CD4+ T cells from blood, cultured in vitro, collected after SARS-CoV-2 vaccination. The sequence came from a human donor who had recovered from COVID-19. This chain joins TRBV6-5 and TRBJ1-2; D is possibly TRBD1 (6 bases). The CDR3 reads CASSYSRQDGYTF. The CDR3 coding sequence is TGTGCCAGCAGTTACTCGCGACAGGATGGCTACACCTTC.